A single sample gave rise to the 30 T cell receptor beta chains below, sequenced in a study of T cell changes during pregnancy in multiple sclerosis. Method: immunoSEQ multiplex PCR; TCRdb's copy keeps in-frame clones and lacks some. The data hold roughly 40,000 clones, with 91% observed a single time. The sequenced sample was CD8+ T cells from peripheral blood mononuclear cells, obtained before pregnancy. These receptors came from a female donor with multiple sclerosis, enrolled in a pregnancy study.

The chain carries TRBV5-1 and TRBJ1-2, with 7 bases that match TRBD1. Unmatched junction bases numbered 3, after V lost 1 base and J lost 3 bases. Germline CDR1 SGHRS, CDR2 YFSETQ. CDR3 length equals 14 residues. The CDR3 DNA reads TGCGCCAGCAGCTTGCAACAGGGGTACTATGGCTACACCTTC. Residues: CASSLQQGYYGYTF.

This CDR3 is CASSLMLTGHEQYF. In DNA form, the CDR3 reads TGTGCCAGCAGTTTAATGCTGACAGGGCACGAGCAGTACTTC. The rearrangement uses TRBV27 and TRBJ2-7; 7 bases agree with TRBD1. After removal of 2 bases from V and 5 bases from J, the junction contained 6 bases not matched to a gene. The CDR3 extends over 14 amino acids. Germline V gives CDR1 MNHEY, CDR2 SMNVEV (reference sequence).

The rearrangement joins TRBV4-1 to TRBJ2-1; weak D call: TRBD2 (5 bases). Trimming took 4 bases from V and 3 from J, leaving 10 bases between them. Germline lookup yields CDR1 MGHRA and CDR2 YSYEKL. The CDR3 has 14 residues. CDR3 DNA: TGCGCCAGCAGCCTCTTCCGGGACTACAATGAGCAGTTCTTC. This gives the protein CASSLFRDYNEQFF.

The chain employs TRBV7-8 and TRBJ2-2; 9 bases agree with TRBD2. Trimming cost V 5 bases and J 5 bases; bases outside gene matches: 12. The CDR3 runs to 17 residues. Per germline, CDR1 SGHVS and CDR2 FQNEAQ. DNA of the CDR3: TGTGCCAGCAGCCCCCCTAGAGCGGGAGGTAGTACCGGGGAGCTGTTTTTT. Amino acids: CASSPPRAGGSTGELFF.

The genes are TRBV29-1 and TRBJ2-7; 8 nucleotides agree with TRBD1. The trim removed 1 base at V and 6 bases at J, leaving 2 bases unmatched. Germline V lookup: CDR1 SQVTM, CDR2 ANQGSEA. The CDR3 totals 12 residues. The CDR3 DNA sequence: TGCAGCGTTGAAGGGACAGGGAGCGAGCAGTACTTC. Translation: CSVEGTGSEQYF.

The V call is TRBV5-6, the J call TRBJ2-7; the match to TRBD1 covers 7 bases. J lost 5 bases, V lost 4 bases, and 9 bases had no gene match. Germline CDR1 SGHDT, CDR2 YYEEEE. This CDR3 has 14 amino acids. The CDR3 spells CASSTGLGQNEQYF. The CDR3 region has the DNA TGTGCCAGCAGCACGGGCCTGGGACAGAACGAGCAGTACTTC.

The J gene is TRBJ2-7, the V gene TRBV27; tentatively, D is TRBD2 (5 bases). V lost 6 bases to trimming and J lost 4 bases, with 19 bases between them. The germline gives CDR1 MNHEY, CDR2 SMNVEV (reference sequence). The CDR3 is 15 residues long. CDR3 region: CASSPLGESLYEQYF. For the CDR3, the DNA is TGTGCCAGCAGCCCACTTGGGGAGTCCCTTTACGAGCAGTACTTC.

This clone was seen only once. The chain employs TRBV7-9 and TRBJ1-1, with 9 bases fitting TRBD1. CDR3 length: 14 residues. CDR1 and CDR2 from the germline V gene are SEHNR and FQNEAQ (reference sequence). Trimming at V came to 5 bases and at J to 7 bases, leaving 8 bases not matched to a gene. Written as DNA, the CDR3 is TGTGCCAGCAGCCCCACAGGGGGCTCGGGTGAAGCTTTCTTT. Its protein product is CASSPTGGSGEAFF.

The V gene is TRBV4-2, the J gene TRBJ2-7; D is possibly TRBD1 (8 bases). Germline CDR1 LGHNA, CDR2 YNFKEQ. The CDR3 covers 14 residues. V lost 5 bases and J 4 bases, leaving 15 bases between the germline ends. For the CDR3, the DNA is TGTGCCAGCAGCACAAACAGGGGGGGTTACGAGCAGTACTTC. It yields the protein CASSTNRGGYEQYF.

The CDR3 sequence is CASSIVGGASNTQYF. CDR3 DNA: TGTGCCAGTAGTATAGTTGGGGGCGCCTCCAATACGCAGTATTTT. The rearrangement joins TRBV19 to TRBJ2-3; maybe TRBD1 (6 bases). Trimming stripped 1 base from V and 7 bases from J, with 15 bases between. Per germline, CDR1 LNHDA and CDR2 SQIVND (reference sequence). The CDR3 extends over 15 amino acids.

The genes are TRBV10-3 and TRBJ1-2; 8 bases fit TRBD1. This CDR3 has 15 amino acids. The V gene's germline CDR1 is ENHRY and CDR2 SYGVKD. After removal of 10 bases from V and 3 bases from J, the junction contained 13 bases not matched to a gene. This chain's CDR3 is CATAKQGELDYGYTF. Written as DNA, the CDR3 is TGTGCCACCGCGAAACAGGGGGAGTTGGACTATGGCTACACCTTC.

The V and J genes are TRBV2 and TRBJ1-4; TRBD1 matches 7 bases. V lost 5 bases to trimming and J lost 0 bases; unmatched junction nucleotides: 6. The CDR3 runs to 16 residues. Germline V gene data show CDR1 as SNHLY and CDR2 as FYNNEI. The CDR3 DNA reads TGTGCCAGCAGTCTCCGACAGGGAGCAACTAATGAAAAACTGTTTTTT. This gives the protein CASSLRQGATNEKLFF.

The CDR3 DNA reads as TGCGCCAGCAGCCCCCGGACAGGTTTCTACGAGCAGTACTTC. Protein product: CASSPRTGFYEQYF. This chain connects TRBV4-3 to TRBJ2-7; 7 bases align to TRBD1. The V gene end was trimmed by 4 bases and the J gene end by 3 bases; junction bases not matched to a gene: 6. Germline V gives CDR1 LGHNA, CDR2 YSLEER. The CDR3 consists of 14 residues.

This rearrangement joins TRBV6-4 to TRBJ2-1, with 13 bases identical to TRBD2. Unmatched junction bases numbered 3, after V lost 3 bases and J lost 7 bases. CDR1 and CDR2 (germline): MRHNA, SNTAGT. The CDR3 sequence is 15 residues long. CDR3 sequence: CASSDRTSGSNEQFF. The CDR3 bases are TGTGCCAGCAGTGATAGGACTAGCGGGAGTAATGAGCAGTTCTTC.

The J gene is TRBJ1-1, the V gene TRBV6-1; no reliable D call. Trimming left V 3 bases short and J 7 bases short, with 18 bases between. CDR1 and CDR2 from the germline V gene are MNHNS and SASEGT. This CDR3 is built from 15 residues. CDR3 in DNA: TGTGCCAGCAGTGACGAGGTTGGCGGAGTGGGTGAAGCTTTCTTT. As protein: CASSDEVGGVGEAFF.

Worth noting for this clone: A junction end diverges from the germline sequence, so it may reflect a read error. This chain connects TRBV4-1 to TRBJ2-4, with a possible D match to TRBD2 (6 bases). CDR1 and CDR2 (germline): MGHRA, YSYEKL. CDR3 size: 13 residues. Here the CDR3 reads CASSNPGAGPYFF. The CDR3 coding sequence is TGCGCCAGCAGCAACCCAGGTGCGGGACCCTATTTTTTC.

The chain recombines TRBV7-9 with TRBJ2-4, with D maybe TRBD1 (6 bases). Germline CDR1 and CDR2: SEHNR and FQNEAQ (reference sequence). CDR3 length: 17 amino acids. The V and J ends lost 0 bases and 0 bases respectively, with 12 bases between them. CDR3 DNA sequence: TGTGCCAGCAGCTTAGCAGGCCAGGGGCTAGCCAAAAACATTCAGTACTTC. This codes for CASSLAGQGLAKNIQYF.

V gene TRBV7-9 combines with J gene TRBJ2-2; TRBD2 agrees at 7 bases. Germline CDR1 reads SEHNR; CDR2 reads FQNEAQ (reference sequence). The CDR3 totals 16 residues. V shed 3 bases and J 2 bases; nucleotides not matched to a gene: 6. The CDR3 bases are TGTGCCAGCAGCTTTTTGATAGCGGGTAACACCGGGGAGCTGTTTTTT. Translation gives CASSFLIAGNTGELFF.

The chain recombines TRBV15 with TRBJ2-7; tentatively, D is TRBD1 (6 bases). Germline loops: CDR1 LNHNV, CDR2 YYDKDF (reference sequence). V dropped 6 bases and J dropped 2 bases, with 14 bases sitting between them. The length of the CDR3 is 14 residues. DNA of the CDR3: TGTGCCACCAGGGATACACAGGGAACCTACGAGCAGTACTTC. Translation gives CATRDTQGTYEQYF.

The rearrangement links TRBV19 to TRBJ1-1, with a tentative D call TRBD1 (5 bases). This CDR3 is built from 13 residues. Trimming shortened V by 5 bases and J by 0 bases, and 7 bases separated the two germline ends. Looked up from germline, CDR1 is LNHDA and CDR2 is SQIVND (reference sequence). CDR3 sequence reads: CASSRDLNTEAFF. For the CDR3, the DNA is TGTGCCAGTAGTCGGGACTTGAACACTGAAGCTTTCTTT.

The chain joins TRBV27 to TRBJ2-7, with 11 nucleotides matching TRBD1. Germline-derived CDR1 and CDR2 are MNHEY and SMNVEV (reference sequence). Trimming cost V 2 bases and J 6 bases; bases outside gene matches: 6. There are 15 residues in the CDR3. The CDR3, as DNA: TGTGCCAGCAGTTTAACGGGACAGGGGGTTTTCGAGCAGTACTTC. This encodes CASSLTGQGVFEQYF.

This chain uses TRBV19 with TRBJ2-7; possible D gene TRBD2, 6 bases. Trimming left V 5 bases short and J 1 base short, with 21 bases between. The germline V gene encodes CDR1 LNHDA and CDR2 SQIVND (reference sequence). This CDR3 is 17 amino acids long. The CDR3 DNA sequence: TGTGCCAGTAGTTTGTTGAATGGGGGAGGCGATTCCTACGAGCAGTACTTC. Its translation is CASSLLNGGGDSYEQYF.

The chain links TRBV5-1 to TRBJ2-5, with 7 bases identical to TRBD1. TRBJ2-7 explains the end of the DNA better; the J call may be wrong. Germline CDR1 reads SGHRS; CDR2 reads YFSETQ. The CDR3 totals 14 residues. The CDR3 here is CASSSTGVAYEQYF. The DNA for the CDR3 is TGCGCCAGCAGCAGCACAGGGGTTGCCTACGAGCAGTACTTC.

The gene calls are TRBV7-2 and TRBJ2-3; 7 bases align to TRBD1. Germline lookup yields CDR1 SGHTA and CDR2 FQGNSA. The V segment lost 0 bases and the J segment 2 bases; nucleotides outside the gene matches: 8. The CDR3 is made up of 17 amino acids. Here the CDR3 reads CASSLAPTGRSTDTQYF. CDR3 coding DNA: TGTGCCAGCAGCTTAGCGCCGACAGGGAGATCCACAGATACGCAGTATTTT.

The rearrangement joins TRBV9 to TRBJ2-1; TRBD2 aligns across 8 bases. The CDR3 has 15 amino acids. V lost 0 bases and J lost 7; bases outside the gene matches: 6. The germline V gene has CDR1 SGDLS and CDR2 YYNGEE. CDR3 sequence: CASSVGGTSVNEQFF. CDR3 nucleotides: TGTGCCAGCAGCGTAGGTGGGACTAGTGTAAATGAGCAGTTCTTC.

J is TRBJ2-2 and V is TRBV7-3; 7 bases match TRBD2. This CDR3 has 17 amino acids. Trimming removed 5 bases from V and 6 bases from J; junction bases left unmatched: 15. Germline CDR1 and CDR2: SGHTA and FQGTGA. The CDR3 sequence is CASSVSRTRSGAGELFF. Written as DNA, the CDR3 is TGTGCCAGCAGCGTATCTAGGACTAGGAGTGGGGCCGGGGAGCTGTTTTTT.

The chain couples TRBV2 to TRBJ2-2, with TRBD1 identical over 7 bases. V lost 8 bases and J lost 2; bases outside the gene matches: 5. The V gene's germline CDR1 is SNHLY and CDR2 FYNNEI. The CDR3 runs to 14 residues. Written as DNA, the CDR3 is TGTGCCAGCGAGGGGGCTTCAAACACCGGGGAGCTGTTTTTT. Translation gives CASEGASNTGELFF.

This clone was recorded only once. The chain couples TRBV21-1 to TRBJ1-4; TRBD1, the table's D call, was not compared with the DNA. TRBV21-1 is reported as a pseudogene. This CDR3 spans 17 amino acids. DNA for the CDR3: TGTGCCAGCAGCATCGGACAGGGGGCGCGTGTTGGTGAAAAACTGTTTTTT. It codes for CASSIGQGARVGEKLFF.

The count of this clone is one. V gene TRBV2 combines with J gene TRBJ2-5; 8 bases align to TRBD1. Per germline, CDR1 SNHLY and CDR2 FYNNEI. The junction had 7 bases not matched to a gene; V was cut back by 3 bases and J by 4 bases. The CDR3 spans 15 residues. The CDR3 DNA sequence: TGTGCCAGCAGTGACCAGGGGGCAGGAGGAGAGACCCAGTACTTC. This gives the protein CASSDQGAGGETQYF.

The rearrangement links TRBV9 to TRBJ2-1, with TRBD2 identical over 7 bases. CDR3 length: 14 residues. Germline assignment: CDR1 SGDLS and CDR2 YYNGEE. V trimming: 0 bases; J trimming: 6 bases; junction bases outside the gene matches: 3. This chain's CDR3 is CASSVGSSGNEQFF. The DNA of the CDR3 is TGTGCCAGCAGCGTAGGGTCTAGCGGCAATGAGCAGTTCTTC.